The 27 T cell receptor beta chains in this list originate from one sample, sequenced in a study of blood T cell repertoires in COVID-19. TCRdb keeps only in-frame clones here, not all; method: immunoSEQ multiplex PCR. The sample has a few hundred thousand clones; roughly 86% are singletons. The specimen sequenced was peripheral blood. The origin of the receptors is a man between 60 and 70 years old with acute or convalescent COVID-19.

The J gene is TRBJ2-7, the V gene TRBV24-1; TRBD1 agrees at 9 bases. This CDR3 is 16 amino acids long. V dropped 4 bases and J dropped 3; count of bases not matched to a gene: 9. Germline CDR1 and CDR2: KGHDR and SFDVKD. The CDR3 spells CATSDSQGAKLYEQYF. CDR3 nucleotide sequence: TGTGCCACCAGTGACTCACAGGGGGCTAAACTCTACGAGCAGTACTTC.

This clone was seen once. This sequence joins TRBV19 and TRBJ2-1, with 7 bases aligning to TRBD1. The CDR3 is made up of 16 amino acids. The germline V gene encodes CDR1 LNHDA and CDR2 SQIVND (reference sequence). V shed 5 bases and J 6 bases; nucleotides not matched to a gene: 13. DNA for the CDR3: TGTGCCAGTAGTTTCCGACAGGGAAGTTCGGTCAATGAGCAGTTCTTC. This encodes CASSFRQGSSVNEQFF.

The J gene is TRBJ1-5, the V gene TRBV15; possible D gene TRBD1, 6 bases. V was trimmed by 5 bases and J by 0 bases, leaving 11 bases between them. CDR3 length equals 15 residues. The germline V gene has CDR1 LNHNV and CDR2 YYDKDF (reference sequence). The CDR3 region has the DNA TGTGCCACCAGCTCGGGGACATTTAGCAATCAGCCCCAGCATTTT. It specifies CATSSGTFSNQPQHF.

This clone has only one observation. At one boundary the junction diverges from the germline segment, which might be a read error. The V call is TRBV7-9, the J call TRBJ2-5; a possible D gene is TRBD1 (6 bases). The germline gives CDR1 SEHNR, CDR2 FQNEAQ (reference sequence). The CDR3 loop spans 15 amino acids. The CDR3, as DNA: TGTGCCAGCAGCTTCTCCGTTGGGGGCCAAGTGACCCAGTACTTC. Amino acids: CASSFSVGGQVTQYF.

The gene calls are TRBV5-1 and TRBJ2-2, with 9 bases that match TRBD1. The CDR3 contains 15 residues. The germline V gene encodes CDR1 SGHRS and CDR2 YFSETQ. V lost 4 bases, J lost 4 bases, and 5 bases stayed unmatched. The CDR3 region has the DNA TGCGCCAGCAGCCCGGACAGGGGTGGCACCGGGGAGCTGTTTTTT. It specifies CASSPDRGGTGELFF. Variable domain in full (rest from reference TRBV5-1 and TRBJ2-2): KAGVTQTPRYLIKTRGQQVTLSCSPISGHRSVSWYQQTPGQGLQFLFEYFSETQRNKGNFPGRFSGRQFSNSRSEMNVSTLELGDSALYLCASSPDRGGTGELFFGEGSRLTVL.

This chain links TRBV27 with TRBJ2-2, with 7 bases identical to TRBD2. The CDR3 covers 15 residues. V lost 6 bases and J lost 0; bases outside the gene matches: 4. CDR1 MNHEY and CDR2 SMNVEV come from the germline V gene (reference sequence). Here the CDR3 DNA reads TGTGCCAGCAGCTGGGACTACCCGAACACCGGGGAGCTGTTTTTT. Translated: CASSWDYPNTGELFF.

The genes are TRBV6-5 and TRBJ1-3; 7 positions agree with TRBD1. The CDR3 loop spans 13 amino acids. From germline, CDR1 is MNHEY and CDR2 SVGAGI. J lost 5 bases, V lost 6 bases, and 4 bases had no gene match. The CDR3, as DNA: TGTGCCAGCAGAGGGGACAGCAGAAACACCATATATTTT. Amino acids: CASRGDSRNTIYF.

The rearrangement joins TRBV30 to TRBJ1-2; 7 nucleotides match TRBD1. CDR3 length: 17 residues. V was pared by 4 bases and J by 6 bases, with 20 bases of the junction left unmatched. The germline gives CDR1 GTSNPN, CDR2 SVGIG (reference sequence). This CDR3 reads CAWILSRGTGSAHGYTF. The CDR3, as DNA: TGTGCCTGGATACTTTCCAGGGGGACCGGGAGTGCCCATGGCTACACCTTC.

The V gene is TRBV7-2, the J gene TRBJ2-1; 9 bases match TRBD2. Looked up from germline, CDR1 is SGHTA and CDR2 is FQGNSA. CDR3 length: 19 residues. V lost 2 bases to trimming and J lost 2 bases; unmatched junction nucleotides: 13. The CDR3 loop reads CASSLRPPNSGSTYNEQFF. The DNA for the CDR3 is TGTGCCAGCAGCTTACGTCCCCCCAATAGCGGGAGTACCTACAATGAGCAGTTCTTC.

The chain couples TRBV6-4 to TRBJ2-2; 10 nucleotides line up with TRBD1. The J segment lost 7 bases and the V segment lost 5 bases, leaving 4 bases of the junction unmatched. The CDR3 consists of 14 residues. In germline, CDR1 is MRHNA, CDR2 SNTAGT. CDR3 protein: CASSRQGADGELFF. DNA of the CDR3: TGTGCCAGCAGTCGACAGGGGGCGGACGGGGAGCTGTTTTTT.

V and J are TRBV23-1 and TRBJ2-1; D not certain. TRBV23-1 is designated an ORF whose function remains uncertain. The CDR3 covers 11 residues. The V and J ends lost 4 bases and 5 bases respectively, with 3 bases between them. The CDR3 is CASSPDNEQFF. The DNA for the CDR3 is TGCGCCAGCAGTCCCGACAATGAGCAGTTCTTC.

The chain has TRBV14 and TRBJ2-7, with D possibly being TRBD1 (6 bases). Per the germline V gene, CDR1 is SGHDN and CDR2 is FVKESK. Trimming took 4 bases from V and 2 from J, leaving 21 bases between them. The CDR3 runs to 17 residues. The CDR3 sequence is CASSPRQAPNLTYEQYF. Written as DNA, the CDR3 is TGTGCCAGCAGCCCCCGACAGGCCCCAAACCTAACCTACGAGCAGTACTTC.

This clone has more than one count but fewer than ten. This sequence joins TRBV5-1 and TRBJ1-1, with TRBD1 identical over 8 bases. This CDR3 is 15 amino acids long. From germline, CDR1 is SGHRS and CDR2 YFSETQ. V trimming: 0 bases; J trimming: 3 bases; junction bases outside the gene matches: 4. The CDR3 spells CASSLGQGIYTEAFF. CDR3 DNA sequence: TGCGCCAGCAGCTTGGGACAGGGGATATACACTGAAGCTTTCTTT.

DNA of the CDR3: TGTGCCAGCAGTTACTCGATTGGGGCCTGGAGACAGTTCGAAGCTTTCTTT. Encoded protein: CASSYSIGAWRQFEAFF. The chain has TRBV6-2 or TRBV6-3 and TRBJ1-1; D may be TRBD1 (5 bases). The CDR3 consists of 17 residues. Trimming stripped 0 bases from V and 8 bases from J, with 22 bases between. The germline V gene encodes CDR1 MNHEY and CDR2 SVGEGT.

This chain uses TRBV19 with TRBJ1-1; no clear D. V shed 3 bases and J shed 0 bases, with 5 bases lying between them. CDR3 size: 13 residues. The germline gives CDR1 LNHDA, CDR2 SQIVND (reference sequence). DNA of the CDR3: TGTGCCAGTAGTATCCAGATGAACACTGAAGCTTTCTTT. Protein: CASSIQMNTEAFF.

The genes are TRBV10-3 and TRBJ2-7; 8 bases fit TRBD1. The CDR3 runs to 13 residues. The V and J ends lost 6 bases and 4 bases, in that order; junction bases with no gene match: 5. Germline V gene data show CDR1 as ENHRY and CDR2 as SYGVKD. CDR3 residues: CAISRDRLYEQYF. For the CDR3, the DNA is TGTGCCATCAGCCGGGACAGGCTGTACGAGCAGTACTTC.

J is TRBJ1-1 and V is TRBV7-8; perhaps TRBD1 as D (6 bases). The CDR3 spans 15 residues. Per the germline V gene, CDR1 is SGHVS and CDR2 is FQNEAQ. The V gene lost 1 base and the J gene lost 5 bases, with 14 bases spanning the gap. The CDR3 protein is CASSLGLTGMTEAFF. The CDR3, as DNA: TGTGCCAGCAGCTTAGGCCTGACAGGTATGACTGAAGCTTTCTTT.

J is TRBJ2-7 and V is TRBV7-9; no definite D call. V was clipped by 1 base and J by 3 bases, with 7 bases between them. The CDR3 has 13 residues. From germline, CDR1 is SEHNR and CDR2 FQNEAQ (reference sequence). CDR3 bases: TGTGCCAGCAGCTTAGGGCAGTTCTACGAGCAGTACTTC. Its translation: CASSLGQFYEQYF.

The chain couples TRBV29-1 to TRBJ1-1; 11 nucleotides align to TRBD1. With V trimmed by 1 base and J by 3 bases, 1 base remained unmatched. This CDR3 spans 14 amino acids. Germline-derived CDR1 and CDR2 are SQVTM and ANQGSEA. CDR3 loop: CSVEGDRGYTEAFF. CDR3 DNA sequence: TGCAGCGTTGAAGGGGACAGGGGGTACACTGAAGCTTTCTTT. The variable domain in full, completed from reference TRBV29-1 and TRBJ1-1, reads SAVISQKPSRDICQRGTSLTIQCQVDSQVTMMFWYRQQPGQSLTLIATANQGSEATYESGFVIDKFPISRPNLTFSTLTVSNMSPEDSSIYLCSVEGDRGYTEAFFGQGTRLTVV.

This clone has just a few counts. This chain joins TRBV7-2 and TRBJ2-5; 9 bases align to TRBD1. Per germline, CDR1 SGHTA and CDR2 FQGNSA. The CDR3 sequence is 15 residues long. Trimming took 4 bases from V and 0 from J; bases not matched to a gene: 3. The CDR3, as DNA: TGTGCCAGCAGCTCTTGGACAGGGGACCAAGAGACCCAGTACTTC. Its protein is CASSSWTGDQETQYF.

This clone was detected only once. V and J are TRBV25-1 and TRBJ1-2, with 10 nucleotides matching TRBD1. Germline CDR1 is MGHDK and CDR2 is SYGVNS. V lost 0 bases, J lost 0 bases, and 4 bases stayed unmatched. This CDR3 is 17 amino acids long. The CDR3 nucleotides are TGTGCCAGCAGTGAATATGGGACAGGGGTTTCTAACTATGGCTACACCTTC. Translation: CASSEYGTGVSNYGYTF.

This chain links TRBV11-2 with TRBJ2-5; D is uncertain. The CDR3 spans 15 residues. The V end was cut by 1 base, the J end by 3 bases, with 12 bases between. The V gene's germline CDR1 is SGHAT and CDR2 FQNNGV. The CDR3 sequence: CASSLVATVKETQYF. The CDR3 nucleotides are TGTGCCAGCAGCTTAGTAGCTACGGTTAAAGAGACCCAGTACTTC.

CDR3 region: CASSYRPGVNTEAFF. The CDR3 DNA reads TGTGCCAGCAGTTACAGGCCGGGAGTGAACACTGAAGCTTTCTTT. This rearrangement joins TRBV6-5 to TRBJ1-1; D not certain. The CDR3 loop spans 15 amino acids. V was cut by 2 bases and J by 0 bases, with 10 bases left in between. Germline-derived CDR1 and CDR2 are MNHEY and SVGAGI.

This clone was observed a single time. V gene TRBV15 combines with J gene TRBJ2-7, with a tentative D call TRBD2 (6 bases). V was clipped by 2 bases and J by 2 bases, with 10 bases between them. Germline lookup yields CDR1 LNHNV and CDR2 YYDKDF (reference sequence). The CDR3 is 14 residues long. The CDR3 DNA reads as TGTGCCACCAGCAGACACGGGAGCCCCTACGAGCAGTACTTC. It translates to CATSRHGSPYEQYF.

In this sample, this clone turned up many times. The rearrangement links TRBV6-4 to TRBJ2-6, with TRBD1 matching over 9 bases. The germline V gene encodes CDR1 MRHNA and CDR2 SNTAGT. Losses at the gene ends were 5 bases for V and 4 bases for J; bases not matched to a gene: 6. CDR3 length: 16 amino acids. This CDR3 reads CASSPGTGTGANVLTF. The CDR3 nucleotides read TGTGCCAGCAGTCCCGGGACAGGGACCGGGGCCAACGTCCTGACTTTC.

V is TRBV7-3 and J is TRBJ2-2; 11 nucleotides align to TRBD2. The CDR3 is 17 amino acids. The germline CDR1 and CDR2 sequences are SGHTA and FQGTGA. The V and J ends lost 2 bases and 1 base, in that order; junction bases with no gene match: 3. The CDR3, as DNA: TGTGCCAGCAGCTTAGGCGGACTAGCGGGGAACACCGGGGAGCTGTTTTTT. As protein: CASSLGGLAGNTGELFF.

V gene TRBV2 combines with J gene TRBJ2-4; 7 bases match TRBD1. CDR3 length: 14 amino acids. The trim removed 3 bases at V and 6 bases at J, leaving 5 bases unmatched. The germline gives CDR1 SNHLY, CDR2 FYNNEI. The CDR3 sequence is CASSDGQGVNIQYF. As DNA, the CDR3 is TGTGCCAGCAGTGATGGGCAGGGGGTAAACATTCAGTACTTC.